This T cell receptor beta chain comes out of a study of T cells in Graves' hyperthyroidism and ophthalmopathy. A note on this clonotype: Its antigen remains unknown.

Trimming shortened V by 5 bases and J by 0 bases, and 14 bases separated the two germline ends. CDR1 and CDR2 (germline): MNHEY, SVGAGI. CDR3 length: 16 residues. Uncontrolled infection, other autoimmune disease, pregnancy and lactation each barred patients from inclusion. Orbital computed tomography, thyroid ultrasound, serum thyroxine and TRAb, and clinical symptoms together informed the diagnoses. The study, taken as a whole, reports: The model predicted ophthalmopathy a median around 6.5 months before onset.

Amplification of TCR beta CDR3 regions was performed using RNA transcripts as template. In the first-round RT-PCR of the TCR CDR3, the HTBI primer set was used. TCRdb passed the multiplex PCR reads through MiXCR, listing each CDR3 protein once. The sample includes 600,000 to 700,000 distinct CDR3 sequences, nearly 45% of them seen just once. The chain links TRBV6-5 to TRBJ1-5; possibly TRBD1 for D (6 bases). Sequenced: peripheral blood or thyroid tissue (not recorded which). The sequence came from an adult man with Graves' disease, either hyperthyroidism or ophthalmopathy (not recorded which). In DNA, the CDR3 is TGTGCCAGCAGTCGGGACTCAGGGGCTAGCAATCAGCCCCAGCATTTT. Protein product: CASSRDSGASNQPQHF.